The present T cell receptor beta chain was sequenced within a study of T cells after yellow fever vaccination. There are a few counts of this clonotype. Its antigen is not identified. CDR3 length: 15 residues. V was clipped by 7 bases and J by 8 bases; unmatched bases: 14. The germline V gene encodes CDR1 SGHRS and CDR2 YFSETQ. Generation of TCR cDNA used 5'RACE template switching (which added a universal primer site and UMIs). TCRdb re-analysed the 5' RACE reads in MiXCR, keeping a single row per CDR3 protein. The data show roughly 500,000 distinct CDR3 sequences, over 15% seen once. Study-level results: From the bulk population, abundant clonotypes could contaminate and appear within FACS-sorted repertoires. Reappearing after the booster were most of the clones from primary vaccination (approximately 96% CD4, 85% to 90% CD8). The appearance of a small share of clonotypes in both CD4 and CD8 compartments was observed.

Sequencing used PBMCs, obtained 15 days after the yellow fever booster vaccination. This receptor was identified in a man aged 25-45 years who received the YFV17D yellow fever vaccine. The chain combines TRBV5-1 with TRBJ2-1; 8 nucleotides align to TRBD2. For the CDR3, the DNA is TGCGCCAGCCAGGGGAGGGCTAGCGGGTTCTATGAGCAGTTCTTC. Translating gives CASQGRASGFYEQFF.